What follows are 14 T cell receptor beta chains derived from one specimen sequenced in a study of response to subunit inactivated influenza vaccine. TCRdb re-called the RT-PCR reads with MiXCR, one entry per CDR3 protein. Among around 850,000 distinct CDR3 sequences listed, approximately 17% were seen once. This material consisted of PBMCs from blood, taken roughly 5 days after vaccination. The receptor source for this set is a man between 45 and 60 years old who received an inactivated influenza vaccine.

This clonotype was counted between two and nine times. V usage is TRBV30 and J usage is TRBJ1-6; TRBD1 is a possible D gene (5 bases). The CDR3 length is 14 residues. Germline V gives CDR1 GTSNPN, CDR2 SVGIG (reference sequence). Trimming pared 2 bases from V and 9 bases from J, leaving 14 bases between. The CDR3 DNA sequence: TGTGCCTGGAGTTCCGGGACCGGAGGTTCACCCCTCCACTTT. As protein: CAWSSGTGGSPLHF.

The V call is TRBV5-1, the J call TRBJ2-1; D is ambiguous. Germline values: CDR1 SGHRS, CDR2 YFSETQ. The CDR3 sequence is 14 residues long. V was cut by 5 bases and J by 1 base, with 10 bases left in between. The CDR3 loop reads CASRVQSSYNEQFF. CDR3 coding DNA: TGCGCCAGCAGGGTCCAGAGTTCCTACAATGAGCAGTTCTTC. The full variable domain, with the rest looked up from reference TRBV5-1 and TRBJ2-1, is KAGVTQTPRYLIKTRGQQVTLSCSPISGHRSVSWYQQTPGQGLQFLFEYFSETQRNKGNFPGRFSGRQFSNSRSEMNVSTLELGDSALYLCASRVQSSYNEQFFGPGTRLTVL.

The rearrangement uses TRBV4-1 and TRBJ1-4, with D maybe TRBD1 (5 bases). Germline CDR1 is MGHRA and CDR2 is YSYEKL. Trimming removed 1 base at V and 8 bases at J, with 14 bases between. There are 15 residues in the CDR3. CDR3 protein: CASSQVQGRDEKLFF. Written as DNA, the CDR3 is TGCGCCAGCAGCCAAGTTCAGGGACGAGACGAAAAACTGTTTTTT.

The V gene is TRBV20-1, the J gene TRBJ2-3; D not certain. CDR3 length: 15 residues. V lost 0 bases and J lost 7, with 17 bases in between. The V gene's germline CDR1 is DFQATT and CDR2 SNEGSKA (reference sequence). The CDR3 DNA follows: TGCAGTGCTAGAGACCCCCCTCCAGGTACCAATACGCAGTATTTT. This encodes CSARDPPPGTNTQYF.

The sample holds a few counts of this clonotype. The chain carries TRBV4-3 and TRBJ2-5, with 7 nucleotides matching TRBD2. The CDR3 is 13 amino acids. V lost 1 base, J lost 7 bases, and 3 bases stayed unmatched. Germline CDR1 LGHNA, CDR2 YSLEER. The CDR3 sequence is CASSQGLAGTQYF. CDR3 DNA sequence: TGCGCCAGCAGCCAAGGACTAGCCGGGACCCAGTACTTC.

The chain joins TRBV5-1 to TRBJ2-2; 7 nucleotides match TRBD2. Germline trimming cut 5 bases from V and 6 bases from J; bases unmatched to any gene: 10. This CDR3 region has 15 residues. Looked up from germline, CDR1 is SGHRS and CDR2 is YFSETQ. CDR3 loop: CASRASGIGAGELFF. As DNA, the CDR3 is TGCGCCAGCAGGGCCAGCGGGATAGGGGCCGGGGAGCTGTTTTTT.

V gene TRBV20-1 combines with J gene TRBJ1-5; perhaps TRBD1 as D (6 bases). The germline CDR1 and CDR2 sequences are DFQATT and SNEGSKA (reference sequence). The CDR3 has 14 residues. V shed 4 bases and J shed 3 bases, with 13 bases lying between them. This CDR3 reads CSAKAGATNQPQHF. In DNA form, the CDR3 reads TGCAGTGCTAAGGCAGGGGCTACCAATCAGCCCCAGCATTTT.

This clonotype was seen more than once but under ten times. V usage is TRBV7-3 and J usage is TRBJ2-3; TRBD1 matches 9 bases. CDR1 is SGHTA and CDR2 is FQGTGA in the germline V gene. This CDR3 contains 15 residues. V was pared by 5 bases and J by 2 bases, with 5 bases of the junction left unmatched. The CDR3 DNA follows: TGTGCCAGCAGCCTATGGGACAGGGCCACAGATACGCAGTATTTT. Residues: CASSLWDRATDTQYF.

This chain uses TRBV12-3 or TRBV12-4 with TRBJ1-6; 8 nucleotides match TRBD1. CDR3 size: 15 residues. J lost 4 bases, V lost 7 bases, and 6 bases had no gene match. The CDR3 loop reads CASNPGQAYNSPLHF. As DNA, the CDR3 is TGTGCCAGCAACCCGGGACAGGCTTATAATTCACCCCTCCACTTT.

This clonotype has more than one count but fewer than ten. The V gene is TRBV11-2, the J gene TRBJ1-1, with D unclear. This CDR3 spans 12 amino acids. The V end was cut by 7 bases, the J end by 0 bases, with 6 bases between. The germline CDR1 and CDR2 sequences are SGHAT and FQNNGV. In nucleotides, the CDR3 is TGTGCCAGCACCGCCCTGAACACTGAAGCTTTCTTT. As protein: CASTALNTEAFF. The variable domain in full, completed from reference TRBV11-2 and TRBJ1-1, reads EAGVAQSPRYKIIEKRQSVAFWCNPISGHATLYWYQQILGQGPKLLIQFQNNGVVDDSQLPKDRFSAERLKGVDSTLKIQPAKLEDSAVYLCASTALNTEAFFGQGTRLTVV.

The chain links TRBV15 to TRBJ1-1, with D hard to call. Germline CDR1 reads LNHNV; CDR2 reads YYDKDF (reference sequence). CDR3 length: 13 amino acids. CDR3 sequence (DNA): TGTGCAACAACGTGGTATAGGAACACTGAAGCTTTCTTT. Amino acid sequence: CATTWYRNTEAFF.

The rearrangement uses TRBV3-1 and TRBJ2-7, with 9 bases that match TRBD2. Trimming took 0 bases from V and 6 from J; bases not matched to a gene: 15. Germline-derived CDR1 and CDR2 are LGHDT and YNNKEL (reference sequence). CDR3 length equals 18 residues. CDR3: CASSQDVGSGGAGSEQYF. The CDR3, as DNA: TGTGCCAGCAGCCAAGACGTGGGTAGCGGGGGAGCTGGTTCCGAGCAGTACTTC.

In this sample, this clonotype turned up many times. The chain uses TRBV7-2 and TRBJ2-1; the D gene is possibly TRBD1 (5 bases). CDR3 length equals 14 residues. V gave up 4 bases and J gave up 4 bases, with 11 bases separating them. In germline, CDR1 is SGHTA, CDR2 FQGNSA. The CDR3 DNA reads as TGTGCCAGCAGCTACCTTAGACAGTACAATGAGCAGTTCTTC. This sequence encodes CASSYLRQYNEQFF.

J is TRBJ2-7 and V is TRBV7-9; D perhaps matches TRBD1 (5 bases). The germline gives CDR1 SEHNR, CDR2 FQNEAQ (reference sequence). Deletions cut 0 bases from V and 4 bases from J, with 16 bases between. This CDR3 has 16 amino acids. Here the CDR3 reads CASSLAQLAAGYEQYF. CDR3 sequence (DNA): TGTGCCAGCAGCTTAGCGCAGTTAGCAGCAGGGTACGAGCAGTACTTC.